The 27 T cell receptor beta chains listed next were all sequenced from one sample in a study of T cells in localized non-small cell lung cancer. The method was immunoSEQ multiplex PCR; TCRdb's version includes in-frame clones alone and lacks a portion of them. The sample has 31,000 or so clones; over 75% are singletons. Sample: peripheral blood mononuclear cells, taken before any cancer treatment. Receptor source: a woman between 35 and 70 years old with stage III lung adenocarcinoma.

This sequence joins TRBV5-1 and TRBJ1-6, with D maybe TRBD1 (5 bases). This CDR3 is 15 amino acids long. The germline V and J ends were trimmed by 3 bases and 5 bases, with 12 bases remaining between them. CDR1 is SGHRS, CDR2 YFSETQ, per germline. Here the CDR3 DNA reads TGCGCCAGCAGCTATCAGGGATCGGATAATTCACCCCTCCACTTT. Translated, it gives CASSYQGSDNSPLHF.

The chain has TRBV9 and TRBJ1-5; 8 bases fit TRBD1. V was clipped by 3 bases and J by 7 bases; unmatched bases: 9. Per germline, CDR1 SGDLS and CDR2 YYNGEE. There are 15 residues in the CDR3. CDR3 sequence (DNA): TGTGCCAGCAGCGCCAGGGACAGGCTTGACCAGCCCCAGCATTTT. It specifies CASSARDRLDQPQHF.

This chain joins TRBV9 and TRBJ1-4, with D unresolved. V was clipped by 4 bases and J by 0 bases, with 16 bases between them. The germline V gene encodes CDR1 SGDLS and CDR2 YYNGEE. This CDR3 contains 17 residues. For the CDR3, the DNA is TGTGCCAGCAGCCTGGGTTTTGGCGCCCCAACTAATGAAAAACTGTTTTTT. This translates into CASSLGFGAPTNEKLFF.

The chain is built from TRBV18 and TRBJ1-1, with 7 bases aligning to TRBD1. J gave up 7 bases and V 3 bases, and 2 bases lay outside the gene matches. Germline loops: CDR1 KGHSH, CDR2 LQKENI. This CDR3 has 12 amino acids. CDR3 region: CASSPGQFEAFF. CDR3 nucleotides: TGTGCCAGCTCACCGGGACAGTTTGAAGCTTTCTTT.

The chain employs TRBV19 and TRBJ1-4, with unresolved D. Germline V CDR1 and CDR2: LNHDA, SQIVND (reference sequence). The V end was cut by 4 bases, the J end by 2 bases, with 11 bases between. The CDR3 length is 15 residues. The CDR3 DNA reads TGTGCCAGTAGTACCCGAACAAGGACTAATGAAAAACTGTTTTTT. Its translation: CASSTRTRTNEKLFF.

The chain employs TRBV27 and TRBJ2-7, with a possible D match to TRBD2 (7 bases). Trimming pared 5 bases from V and 2 bases from J, leaving 13 bases between. The CDR3 length is 14 residues. In germline, CDR1 is MNHEY, CDR2 SMNVEV (reference sequence). CDR3 sequence: CASSRRGGTYEQYF. The CDR3 DNA reads TGTGCCAGCAGTCGTAGGGGGGGGACCTACGAGCAGTACTTC.

The CDR3 bases are TGTGCCAGCAGCTTAGCCCAGGGGGTTGAAAAACTGTTTTTT. This sequence encodes CASSLAQGVEKLFF. This chain links TRBV7-6 with TRBJ1-4, with 7 bases aligning to TRBD1. This CDR3 is built from 14 residues. Germline V gene sequence: CDR1 SGHVS, CDR2 FNYEAQ. Germline trimming cut 0 bases from V and 7 bases from J; bases unmatched to any gene: 2.

V usage is TRBV6-6 and J usage is TRBJ2-7; perhaps TRBD1 as D (8 bases). The CDR3 runs to 14 residues. Germline-derived CDR1 and CDR2 are MNHNY and SVGAGI (reference sequence). Trimming removed 6 bases from V and 4 bases from J, with 16 bases in between. CDR3 region: CASSRTGRGYEQYF. For the CDR3, the DNA is TGTGCCAGCAGCCGGACAGGGAGGGGGTACGAGCAGTACTTC.

In its sample, this clone was seen once. This sample includes further DNA sequences coding for the same CDR3. The chain uses TRBV11-3 and TRBJ2-1; the D gene is possibly TRBD2 (5 bases). Germline CDR1 SGHNT, CDR2 YENEEA. V was shortened by 4 bases and J by 9 bases, with 22 bases between the two germline ends. CDR3 size: 16 residues. The DNA for the CDR3 is TGTGCCAGCAGCTCGGCCCCTCCGGGATTGGGGAGTGAGCAGTTCTTC. It translates to CASSSAPPGLGSEQFF.

V gene TRBV15 combines with J gene TRBJ2-5, with 9 bases that match TRBD2. Germline CDR1 and CDR2: LNHNV and YYDKDF (reference sequence). The CDR3 spans 18 residues. Trimming took 0 bases from V and 4 from J; bases not matched to a gene: 12. The CDR3 nucleotides are TGTGCCACCAGCAGAGACTTACGGCGGGGGGGCCTCGGAGAGACCCAGTACTTC. Translated, it gives CATSRDLRRGGLGETQYF.

V gene TRBV19 combines with J gene TRBJ2-7; D remains unclear. Germline CDR1 reads LNHDA; CDR2 reads SQIVND (reference sequence). Trimming removed 9 bases from V and 0 bases from J, with 12 bases in between. This CDR3 region has 13 residues. In nucleotides, the CDR3 is TGTGCCAGAGAGACCCCGAGCTCCTACGAGCAGTACTTC. Translation gives CARETPSSYEQYF.

The V gene is TRBV4-1, the J gene TRBJ2-3; 10 positions match TRBD2. The junction had 9 bases not matched to a gene; V was cut back by 4 bases and J by 2 bases. Germline V gene data show CDR1 as MGHRA and CDR2 as YSYEKL. The CDR3 length is 17 residues. The CDR3 here is CASSRGASGSNTDTQYF. The CDR3 DNA sequence: TGCGCCAGCAGCCGGGGGGCTAGCGGGAGTAACACAGATACGCAGTATTTT.

The CDR3 DNA sequence: TGTGCCAGCAGCCAAGAAAAAACAGGAGATGGCTACACCTTC. Amino acid sequence: CASSQEKTGDGYTF. The V gene is TRBV14, the J gene TRBJ1-2, with a tentative D call TRBD1 (5 bases). This CDR3 is 14 amino acids long. CDR1 is SGHDN and CDR2 is FVKESK in the germline V gene. Trimming removed 0 bases at V and 6 bases at J, with 11 bases between.

This chain connects TRBV9 to TRBJ2-2; no clear D. Trimming cost V 4 bases and J 1 base, with 8 bases left between them. There are 14 residues in the CDR3. CDR1 is SGDLS, CDR2 YYNGEE, per germline. The CDR3 is CASSQAWNTGELFF. In nucleotides, the CDR3 is TGTGCCAGCAGCCAAGCGTGGAACACCGGGGAGCTGTTTTTT.

The rearrangement uses TRBV6-1 and TRBJ2-1, with 9 bases lining up with TRBD2. The CDR3 has 15 residues. With 9 bases clipped from V and 4 bases from J, the junction kept 10 bases outside the gene matches. Per germline, CDR1 MNHNS and CDR2 SASEGT. The CDR3 loop reads CASGTEAGGYNEQFF. The CDR3 coding sequence is TGTGCCAGTGGGACGGAAGCGGGAGGATACAATGAGCAGTTCTTC.

The V and J genes are TRBV7-3 and TRBJ2-3, with unresolved D. Per germline, CDR1 SGHTA and CDR2 FQGTGA. Trimming pared 0 bases from V and 2 bases from J, leaving 3 bases between. CDR3 length equals 13 residues. The CDR3 nucleotides read TGTGCCAGCAGCTTAACCCACACAGATACGCAGTATTTT. It is translated as CASSLTHTDTQYF.

This sequence joins TRBV7-3 and TRBJ2-5; the D gene is possibly TRBD2 (6 bases). Trimming stripped 5 bases from V and 3 bases from J, with 13 bases between. The CDR3 sequence is 14 residues long. The germline gives CDR1 SGHTA, CDR2 FQGTGA. The CDR3 sequence is CASSPGGVKETQYF. The CDR3, as DNA: TGTGCCAGCAGCCCCGGAGGGGTTAAAGAGACCCAGTACTTC.

This sequence joins TRBV7-6 and TRBJ1-1, with D possibly being TRBD1 (6 bases). Trimming pared 1 base from V and 11 bases from J, leaving 17 bases between. The CDR3 has 14 amino acids. The germline CDR1 and CDR2 sequences are SGHVS and FNYEAQ. This CDR3 reads CASSLVELGGAAFF. CDR3 bases: TGTGCCAGCAGCTTAGTCGAGTTAGGGGGGGCGGCTTTCTTT.

The chain is built from TRBV6-1 and TRBJ1-1, with a tentative D call TRBD1 (5 bases). This CDR3 is 14 amino acids long. V was pared by 10 bases and J by 8 bases, with 23 bases between. CDR1 and CDR2 from the germline V gene are MNHNS and SASEGT. Here the CDR3 DNA reads TGTGCCACCGAGGAGGGGACCATCGGGGGGGAAGCTTTCTTT. Translated, it gives CATEEGTIGGEAFF.

The chain carries TRBV5-1 and TRBJ1-4, with D maybe TRBD1 (5 bases). Per germline, CDR1 SGHRS and CDR2 YFSETQ. The CDR3 has 15 amino acids. The V end lost 3 bases, the J end lost 6 bases, and 15 bases lay between the germline ends. This CDR3 reads CASSWDRSHDEKLFF. In DNA form, the CDR3 reads TGCGCCAGCAGCTGGGACCGGTCCCACGATGAAAAACTGTTTTTT. The variable domain in full, with the rest retrieved from reference TRBV5-1 and TRBJ1-4, is KAGVTQTPRYLIKTRGQQVTLSCSPISGHRSVSWYQQTPGQGLQFLFEYFSETQRNKGNFPGRFSGRQFSNSRSEMNVSTLELGDSALYLCASSWDRSHDEKLFFGSGTQLSVL.

This clone was seen once. The chain uses TRBV27 and TRBJ2-2, with D possibly matching TRBD1 (6 bases). The CDR3 sequence is 16 residues long. Trimming removed 6 bases at V and 9 bases at J, with 23 bases between. Per the germline V gene, CDR1 is MNHEY and CDR2 is SMNVEV (reference sequence). CDR3 bases: TGTGCCAGCAGGGCCTATATAGGACAGATTGACAGGGAGCTGTTTTTT. Translating gives CASRAYIGQIDRELFF.

The genes are TRBV5-5 and TRBJ2-6; tentatively, D is TRBD2 (5 bases). Trimming cost V 4 bases and J 0 bases, with 8 bases left between them. The CDR3 has 15 residues. The V gene's germline CDR1 is SGHKS and CDR2 YYEKEE (reference sequence). The DNA for the CDR3 is TGTGCCAGCAGCCCCCGGGGCTCTGGGGCCAACGTCCTGACTTTC. Protein product: CASSPRGSGANVLTF. The full variable domain, with the rest looked up from reference TRBV5-5 and TRBJ2-6, is DAGVTQSPTHLIKTRGQQVTLRCSPISGHKSVSWYQQVLGQGPQFIFQYYEKEERGRGNFPDRFSARQFPNYSSELNVNALLLGDSALYLCASSPRGSGANVLTFGAGSRLTVL.

The CDR3 reads CASSSGTRGNEQFF. The CDR3 DNA follows: TGTGCCAGCAGCTCCGGGACTAGGGGCAATGAGCAGTTCTTC. The V and J genes are TRBV27 and TRBJ2-1; 8 bases align to TRBD2. Looked up from germline, CDR1 is MNHEY and CDR2 is SMNVEV (reference sequence). After removal of 6 bases from V and 6 bases from J, the junction contained 7 bases not matched to a gene. There are 14 residues in the CDR3.

The rearrangement uses TRBV6-1 and TRBJ1-4, with 9 bases matching TRBD1. This CDR3 spans 14 amino acids. V was pared by 6 bases and J by 7 bases, with 6 bases of the junction left unmatched. CDR1 is MNHNS and CDR2 is SASEGT in the germline V gene. This CDR3 reads CASSDRGVGEKLFF. As DNA, the CDR3 is TGTGCCAGCAGCGACAGGGGGGTTGGTGAAAAACTGTTTTTT.

Turning to this clone: An end of the junction differs from the germline gene, which may be a read error. The identical CDR3 is also encoded by other nucleotide sequences in the sample. In DNA, the CDR3 is TGTGCCAGCAGCGCCGGGACATCCGGAAACACCATATACTTT. Amino acid sequence: CASSAGTSGNTIYF. The chain links TRBV9 to TRBJ1-3; D is possibly TRBD1 (6 bases). The CDR3 spans 14 residues. Germline V gene lookup returns CDR1 SGDLS and CDR2 YYNGEE.

The rearrangement joins TRBV11-2 to TRBJ2-7; no definite D call. The CDR3 sequence is 13 residues long. The V gene's germline CDR1 is SGHAT and CDR2 FQNNGV. V lost 3 bases, J lost 2 bases, and 8 bases lay in between. CDR3 in amino acids: CASSLDRTYEQYF. The CDR3 DNA reads as TGTGCCAGCAGCTTGGACCGAACCTACGAGCAGTACTTC.

This chain links TRBV6-1 with TRBJ1-5, with D possibly being TRBD1 (6 bases). Germline-derived CDR1 and CDR2 are MNHNS and SASEGT. V shed 4 bases and J shed 5 bases, with 9 bases lying between them. The length of the CDR3 is 13 residues. CDR3 in DNA: TGTGCCAGCAGTGGACAGGATTATCAGCCCCAGCATTTT. As protein: CASSGQDYQPQHF.